This TCR beta chain was obtained from a study of T cell responses to AZD1222 COVID-19 vaccine. This CDR3 has 15 amino acids. The germline CDR1 and CDR2 sequences are MGHRA and YSYEKL. The ends were cut back, 1 base at V and 4 bases at J, with 10 bases in the middle. Method: immunoSEQ multiplex PCR; TCRdb's copy keeps in-frame clones and lacks some. The sample shows about 100,000 clones, 75% to 90% of them seen only once. The gene calls are TRBV4-1 and TRBJ1-4; D gene unclear. The sequence was collected from an adult in good health. This specimen consisted of peripheral blood, obtained on day 0 of AZD1222 vaccination. Here the CDR3 reads CASSQVTLHNEKLFF. CDR3 sequence (DNA): TGCGCCAGCAGCCAAGTAACCCTTCATAATGAAAAACTGTTTTTT.